The 2 T cell receptor beta chains below were found in one sample sequenced in a study of blood T cell repertoires in COVID-19. Using immunoSEQ multiplex PCR, the repertoire was profiled, and TCRdb retains in-frame clones only, with some absent. This sample has about 130,000 clones, with roughly four fifths found just once. The sample was peripheral blood. These receptors came from a human donor in a cohort sampled during active COVID-19.

The V and J genes are TRBV7-9 and TRBJ2-2, with D hard to call. CDR3 length: 16 amino acids. The germline V and J ends were trimmed by 5 bases and 2 bases, with 15 bases remaining between them. In germline, CDR1 is SEHNR, CDR2 FQNEAQ (reference sequence). CDR3 sequence (DNA): TGTGCCAGCAGCCCTATCCCGACACAAAACACCGGGGAGCTGTTTTTT. Translation gives CASSPIPTQNTGELFF.

Only a few counts were recorded for this clone. The rearrangement links TRBV30 to TRBJ1-1; D call uncertain. Germline V gives CDR1 GTSNPN, CDR2 SVGIG (reference sequence). V lost 3 bases and J lost 4, with 12 bases in between. This CDR3 spans 13 amino acids. The CDR3 here is CAWRGAWSTEAFF. CDR3 bases: TGTGCCTGGAGGGGTGCTTGGAGCACTGAAGCTTTCTTT.